This passage covers 11 T cell receptor beta chains from one sample sequenced in a study of identical twins. TCRdb reanalysed the 5' RACE reads using MiXCR and keeps one entry per CDR3 protein. The table records more than 1.5 million distinct CDR3 sequences, less than 40% of them present only once. Sequenced material: cord blood. Receptors were obtained from a newborn girl in good health.

The chain joins TRBV6-6 to TRBJ2-3; TRBD2 agrees at 11 bases. CDR3 size: 17 residues. The trim removed 4 bases at V and 1 base at J, leaving 7 bases unmatched. The germline V gene encodes CDR1 MNHNY and CDR2 SVGAGI (reference sequence). CDR3 sequence: CASSFPGLAGRTDTQYF. The CDR3 DNA sequence: TGTGCCAGCAGTTTTCCCGGACTAGCGGGTCGCACAGATACGCAGTATTTT.

The V and J genes are TRBV11-2 and TRBJ2-7; TRBD2 agrees at 7 bases. The germline gives CDR1 SGHAT, CDR2 FQNNGV. V was pared by 4 bases and J by 0 bases, with 12 bases of the junction left unmatched. The CDR3 runs 17 residues. CDR3 nucleotide sequence: TGTGCCAGCAGCTCCCCAACGGAGCGGGGTGACTCCTACGAGCAGTACTTC. Translating it yields CASSSPTERGDSYEQYF.

V and J are TRBV14 and TRBJ1-6, with D unclear. Germline values: CDR1 SGHDN, CDR2 FVKESK. V gave up 7 bases and J gave up 11 bases, with 15 bases separating them. The CDR3 loop spans 13 amino acids. CDR3 sequence: CASTATLRAPLHF. CDR3 in DNA: TGTGCCAGCACCGCCACGTTAAGGGCACCCCTCCACTTT.

The chain combines TRBV7-2 with TRBJ2-1; 10 nucleotides match TRBD2. There are 15 residues in the CDR3. Germline CDR1 is SGHTA and CDR2 is FQGNSA. The trim removed 1 base at V and 8 bases at J, leaving 5 bases unmatched. CDR3 sequence reads: CASSLVPAGGYEQFF. The DNA for the CDR3 is TGTGCCAGCAGCTTAGTTCCAGCGGGGGGGTATGAGCAGTTCTTC.

This clonotype was picked up many times. The V call is TRBV10-3, the J call TRBJ2-1, with a tentative D call TRBD1 (5 bases). The ends were cut back, 7 bases at V and 4 bases at J, with 17 bases in the middle. CDR1 ENHRY and CDR2 SYGVKD come from the germline V gene. The CDR3 consists of 15 residues. Here the CDR3 reads CAITPSKDTYNEQFF. CDR3 bases: TGTGCCATCACCCCCTCCAAGGACACTTACAATGAGCAGTTCTTC.

V is TRBV20-1 and J is TRBJ2-1, with 8 bases matching TRBD2. The V segment lost 0 bases and the J segment 5 bases; nucleotides outside the gene matches: 6. CDR3 length: 15 residues. The germline V gene encodes CDR1 DFQATT and CDR2 SNEGSKA (reference sequence). In DNA form, the CDR3 reads TGCAGTGCTAGAGATGTAGCGGGGAAAAACAATGAGCAGTTCTTC. It is translated as CSARDVAGKNNEQFF.

This chain uses TRBV20-1 with TRBJ2-1; TRBD2 might be the D (5 bases). Gene TRBJ2-7 matches the end of the DNA better, so the J call may be wrong. Germline V gene data show CDR1 as DFQATT and CDR2 as SNEGSKA (reference sequence). This CDR3 is built from 14 residues. The CDR3, as DNA: TGCAGTGCTCAGAGCGGAGGCTCCTACAATGAGCAGTACTTC. Translating it yields CSAQSGGSYNEQYF.

This chain joins TRBV27 and TRBJ2-5; D gene ambiguous. Germline-derived CDR1 and CDR2 are MNHEY and SMNVEV (reference sequence). This CDR3 is 15 amino acids long. Trimming left V 3 bases short and J 5 bases short, with 16 bases between. For the CDR3, the DNA is TGTGCCAGCAGTTTCAAGTTTGGTAGTTCTGAGACCCAGTACTTC. Translating gives CASSFKFGSSETQYF.

The chain is built from TRBV7-9 and TRBJ2-1; 8 nucleotides align to TRBD1. This CDR3 is built from 15 residues. Germline trimming cut 5 bases from V and 4 bases from J; bases unmatched to any gene: 7. CDR1 is SEHNR and CDR2 is FQNEAQ in the germline V gene (reference sequence). Here the CDR3 DNA reads TGTGCCAGCAGCGGATGGACAGGGTCTTACAATGAGCAGTTCTTC. Protein: CASSGWTGSYNEQFF. Supplemented by reference TRBV7-9 and TRBJ2-1, the full variable domain reads DTGVSQNPRHKITKRGQNVTFRCDPISEHNRLYWYRQTLGQGPEFLTYFQNEAQLEKSRLLSDRFSAERPKGSFSTLEIQRTEQGDSAMYLCASSGWTGSYNEQFFGPGTRLTVL.

About this clonotype itself: A much bigger clone sits one base away, suggesting this may be a read error. The gene calls are TRBV10-3 and TRBJ2-3; a possible D gene is TRBD2 (5 bases). This CDR3 has 14 amino acids. Trimming left V 5 bases short and J 4 bases short, with 13 bases between. Germline V lookup: CDR1 ENHRY, CDR2 SYGVKD. CDR3 residues: CAISPGGSADTQYF. CDR3 nucleotides: TGTGCCATCAGTCCGGGTGGGAGCGCAGATACGCAGTATTTT.

This clonotype was recorded many times. The chain joins TRBV24-1 to TRBJ1-2; the match to TRBD1 covers 7 bases. From germline, CDR1 is KGHDR and CDR2 SFDVKD. With 4 bases clipped from V and 5 bases from J, the junction kept 0 bases outside the gene matches. This CDR3 is built from 12 residues. The CDR3 region has the DNA TGTGCCACCAGTGAACAGGGGTATGGCTACACCTTC. Its translation: CATSEQGYGYTF.